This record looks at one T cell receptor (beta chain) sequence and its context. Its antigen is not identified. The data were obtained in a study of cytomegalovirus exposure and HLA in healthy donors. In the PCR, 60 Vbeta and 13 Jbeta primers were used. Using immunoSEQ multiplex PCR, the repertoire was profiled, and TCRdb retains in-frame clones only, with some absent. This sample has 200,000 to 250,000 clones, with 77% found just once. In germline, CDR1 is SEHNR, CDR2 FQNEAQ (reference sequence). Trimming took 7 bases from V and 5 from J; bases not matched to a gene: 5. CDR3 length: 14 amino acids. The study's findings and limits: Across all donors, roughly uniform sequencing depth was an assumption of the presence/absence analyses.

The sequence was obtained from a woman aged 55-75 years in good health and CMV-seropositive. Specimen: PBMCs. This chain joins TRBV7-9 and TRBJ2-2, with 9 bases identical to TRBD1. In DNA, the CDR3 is TGTGCCAGCATAGACAGGGGGTTTACCGGGGAGCTGTTTTTT. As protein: CASIDRGFTGELFF. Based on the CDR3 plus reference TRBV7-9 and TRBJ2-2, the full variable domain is DTGVSQNPRHKITKRGQNVTFRCDPISEHNRLYWYRQTLGQGPEFLTYFQNEAQLEKSRLLSDRFSAERPKGSFSTLEIQRTEQGDSAMYLCASIDRGFTGELFFGEGSRLTVL.